The 4 T cell receptor beta chains given below trace back to one sample, sequenced in a study of identical twins. One entry per CDR3 protein, called by TCRdb with MiXCR from the 5' RACE reads. The sample includes under 1 million distinct CDR3 sequences, about 12% of them seen just once. The sample was also linked to a second study, of yellow fever vaccine responses in identical twins.

Specimen: PBMCs. Receptors originate from a woman aged 18-35 years in good health.

The V gene is TRBV5-1, the J gene TRBJ2-7; TRBD1 matches at 7 bases. The V segment lost 2 bases and the J segment 5 bases; nucleotides outside the gene matches: 4. In germline, CDR1 is SGHRS, CDR2 YFSETQ. The CDR3 runs to 13 residues. In DNA, the CDR3 is TGCGCCAGCAGCTTAAAGGGGGCCCACGAGCAGTACGTC. Translating it yields CASSLKGAHEQYV.

The chain recombines TRBV20-1 with TRBJ2-1; 7 positions match TRBD2. This CDR3 is 15 amino acids long. The J segment lost 1 base and the V segment lost 5 bases, leaving 8 bases of the junction unmatched. Germline CDR1 and CDR2: DFQATT and SNEGSKA (reference sequence). CDR3 loop: CSAALREWSYNEQFF. The CDR3 nucleotides are TGCAGTGCTGCCTTGCGGGAGTGGTCCTACAATGAGCAGTTCTTC.

The gene calls are TRBV7-1 and TRBJ2-7, with D perhaps matching TRBD2 (5 bases). TRBV7-1 is annotated as an ORF whose role is uncertain. Trimming shortened V by 5 bases and J by 4 bases, and 18 bases separated the two germline ends. The length of the CDR3 is 15 residues. CDR3 loop: CASSAISGSKYEQYF. In DNA, the CDR3 is TGTGCCAGCAGCGCCATTAGTGGGAGTAAGTACGAGCAGTACTTC.

This sequence joins TRBV20-1 and TRBJ2-7, with a weak D call TRBD2 (6 bases). The CDR3 runs to 14 residues. Germline lookup yields CDR1 DFQATT and CDR2 SNEGSKA (reference sequence). The CDR3 coding sequence is TGCAGCGCCCTCTGGAGGGCGTCTTCCTACGAGCAGTACTTC. Translation gives CSALWRASSYEQYF.